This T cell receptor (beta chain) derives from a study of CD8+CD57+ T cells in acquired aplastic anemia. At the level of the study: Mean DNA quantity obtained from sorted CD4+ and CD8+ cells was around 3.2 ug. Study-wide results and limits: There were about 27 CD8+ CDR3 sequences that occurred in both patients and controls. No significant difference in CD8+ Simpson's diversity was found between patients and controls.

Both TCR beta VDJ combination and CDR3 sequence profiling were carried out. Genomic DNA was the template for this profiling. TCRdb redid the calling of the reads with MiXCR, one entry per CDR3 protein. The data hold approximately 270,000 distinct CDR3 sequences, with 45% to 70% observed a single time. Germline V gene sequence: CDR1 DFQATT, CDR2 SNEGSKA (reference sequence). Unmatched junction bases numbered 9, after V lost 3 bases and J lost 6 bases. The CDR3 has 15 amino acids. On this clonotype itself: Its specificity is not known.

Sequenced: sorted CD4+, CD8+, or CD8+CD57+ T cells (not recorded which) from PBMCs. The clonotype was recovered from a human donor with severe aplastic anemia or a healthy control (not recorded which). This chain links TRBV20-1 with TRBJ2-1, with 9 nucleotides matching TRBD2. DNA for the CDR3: TGCAGTGCTAGTTCCCTAGCGGGATGGGGCAATGAGCAGTTCTTC. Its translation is CSASSLAGWGNEQFF.